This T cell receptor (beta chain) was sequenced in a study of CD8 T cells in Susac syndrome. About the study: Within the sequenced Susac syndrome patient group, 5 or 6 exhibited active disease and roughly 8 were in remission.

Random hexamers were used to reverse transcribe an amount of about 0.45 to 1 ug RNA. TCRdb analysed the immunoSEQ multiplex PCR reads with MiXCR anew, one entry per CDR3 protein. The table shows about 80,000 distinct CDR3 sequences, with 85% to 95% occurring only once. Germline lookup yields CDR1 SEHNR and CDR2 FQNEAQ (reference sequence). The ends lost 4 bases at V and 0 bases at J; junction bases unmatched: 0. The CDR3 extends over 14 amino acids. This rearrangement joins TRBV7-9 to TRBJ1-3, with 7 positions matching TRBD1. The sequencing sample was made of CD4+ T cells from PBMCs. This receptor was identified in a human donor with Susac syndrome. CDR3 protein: CASSSGGSGNTIYF. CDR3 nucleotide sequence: TGTGCCAGCAGCTCAGGGGGCTCTGGAAACACCATATATTTT.